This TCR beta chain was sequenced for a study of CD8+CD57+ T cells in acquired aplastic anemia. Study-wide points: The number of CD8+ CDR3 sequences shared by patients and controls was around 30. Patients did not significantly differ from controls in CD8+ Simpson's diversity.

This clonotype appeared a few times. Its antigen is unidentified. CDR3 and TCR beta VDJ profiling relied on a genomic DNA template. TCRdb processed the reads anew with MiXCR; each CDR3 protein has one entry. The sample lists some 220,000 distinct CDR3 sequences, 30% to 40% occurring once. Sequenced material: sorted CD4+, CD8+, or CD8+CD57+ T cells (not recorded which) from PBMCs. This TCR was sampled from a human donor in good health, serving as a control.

This chain's CDR3 is CASSSPGTGGSSDYGYTF. In DNA form, the CDR3 reads TGTGCCAGCAGTTCACCCGGGACAGGGGGCTCAAGCGACTATGGCTACACCTTC. The chain recombines TRBV7-2 with TRBJ1-2; 12 bases are shared with TRBD1. CDR3 length equals 18 residues. The V and J ends lost 6 bases and 3 bases, in that order; junction bases with no gene match: 14. Per the germline V gene, CDR1 is SGHTA and CDR2 is FQGNSA.